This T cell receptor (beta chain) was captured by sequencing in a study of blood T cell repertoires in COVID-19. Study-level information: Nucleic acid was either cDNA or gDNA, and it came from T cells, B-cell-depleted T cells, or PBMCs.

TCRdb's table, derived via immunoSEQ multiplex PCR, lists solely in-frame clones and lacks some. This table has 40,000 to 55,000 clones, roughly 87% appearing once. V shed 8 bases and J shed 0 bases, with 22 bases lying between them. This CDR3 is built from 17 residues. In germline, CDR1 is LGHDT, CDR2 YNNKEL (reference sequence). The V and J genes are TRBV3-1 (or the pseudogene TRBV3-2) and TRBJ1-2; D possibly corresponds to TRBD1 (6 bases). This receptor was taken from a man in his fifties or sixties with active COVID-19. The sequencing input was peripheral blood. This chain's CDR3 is CASAPAGVDIPNYGYTF. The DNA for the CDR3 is TGTGCCAGCGCCCCCGCAGGGGTCGACATCCCTAACTATGGCTACACCTTC.